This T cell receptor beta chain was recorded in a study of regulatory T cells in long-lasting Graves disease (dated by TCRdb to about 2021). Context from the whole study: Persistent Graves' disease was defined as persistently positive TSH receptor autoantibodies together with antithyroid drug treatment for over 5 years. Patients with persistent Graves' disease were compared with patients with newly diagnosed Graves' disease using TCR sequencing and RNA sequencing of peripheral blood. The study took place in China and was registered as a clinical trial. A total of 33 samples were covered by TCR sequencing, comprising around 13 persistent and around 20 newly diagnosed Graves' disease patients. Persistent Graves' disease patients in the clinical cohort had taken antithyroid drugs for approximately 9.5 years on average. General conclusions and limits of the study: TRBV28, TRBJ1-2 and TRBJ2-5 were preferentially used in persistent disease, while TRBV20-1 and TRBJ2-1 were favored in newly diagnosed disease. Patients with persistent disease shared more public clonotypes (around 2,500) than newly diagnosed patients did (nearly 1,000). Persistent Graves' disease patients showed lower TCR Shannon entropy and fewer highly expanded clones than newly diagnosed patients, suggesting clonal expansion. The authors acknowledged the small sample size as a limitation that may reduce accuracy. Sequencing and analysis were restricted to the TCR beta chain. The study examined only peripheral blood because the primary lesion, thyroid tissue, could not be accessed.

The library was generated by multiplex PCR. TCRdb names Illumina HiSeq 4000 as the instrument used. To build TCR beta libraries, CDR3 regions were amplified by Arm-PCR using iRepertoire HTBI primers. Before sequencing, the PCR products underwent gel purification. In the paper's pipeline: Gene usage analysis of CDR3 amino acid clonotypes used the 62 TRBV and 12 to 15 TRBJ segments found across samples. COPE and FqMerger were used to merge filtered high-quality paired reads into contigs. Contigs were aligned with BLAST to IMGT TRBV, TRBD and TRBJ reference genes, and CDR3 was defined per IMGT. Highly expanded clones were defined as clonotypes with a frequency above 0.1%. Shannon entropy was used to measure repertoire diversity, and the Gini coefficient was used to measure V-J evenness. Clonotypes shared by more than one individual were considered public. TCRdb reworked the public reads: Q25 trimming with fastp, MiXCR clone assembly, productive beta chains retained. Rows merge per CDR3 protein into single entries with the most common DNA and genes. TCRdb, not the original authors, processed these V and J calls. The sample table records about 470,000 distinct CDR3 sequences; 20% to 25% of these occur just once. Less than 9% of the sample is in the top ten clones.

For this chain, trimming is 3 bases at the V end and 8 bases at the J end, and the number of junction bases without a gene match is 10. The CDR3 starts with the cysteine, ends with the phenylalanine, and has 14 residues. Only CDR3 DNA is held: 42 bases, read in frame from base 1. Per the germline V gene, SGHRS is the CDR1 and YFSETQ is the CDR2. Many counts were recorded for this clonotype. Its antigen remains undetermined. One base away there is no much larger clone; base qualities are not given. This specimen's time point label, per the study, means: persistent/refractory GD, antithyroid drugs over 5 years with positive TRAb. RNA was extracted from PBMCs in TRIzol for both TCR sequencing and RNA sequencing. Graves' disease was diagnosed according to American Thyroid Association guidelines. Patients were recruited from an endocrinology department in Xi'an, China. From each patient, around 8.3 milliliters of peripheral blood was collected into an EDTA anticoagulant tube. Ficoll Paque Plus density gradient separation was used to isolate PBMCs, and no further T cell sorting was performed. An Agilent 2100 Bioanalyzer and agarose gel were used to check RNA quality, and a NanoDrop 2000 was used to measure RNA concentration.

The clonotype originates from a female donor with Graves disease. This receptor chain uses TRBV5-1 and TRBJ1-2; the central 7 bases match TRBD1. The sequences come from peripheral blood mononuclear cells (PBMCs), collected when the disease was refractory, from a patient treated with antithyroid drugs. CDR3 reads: CASSYGTAAGGYTF. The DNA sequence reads TGCGCCAGCAGCTACGGGACAGCGGCTGGAGGCTACACCTTC.